One and the same sample provided the 29 T cell receptor delta chains below, sequenced in a study of gamma-delta chains in newborns, infants, children. TCRdb re-called the reads using CATT. The sample records about 5,700 delta-chain clones, roughly 0.41% being singletons. Sequences were obtained from blood. The receptors here all came from a child who was a newborn, infant or young child, either healthy, febrile or measles-vaccinated (not recorded which).

The table lists this clone with a few counts. One base away lies a much larger clone, so this may be a sequencing read error. The same CDR3 is also encoded by other DNA sequences in this sample. This sequence joins TRDV2 and TRDJ3; TRDD3 matches at 11 bases. The length of the CDR3 is 19 residues. Germline V gene sequence: CDR1 GEAIGNYY, CDR2 EKD. The DNA for the CDR3 is TGTGCTTGTGACACCTACTGGGGGATATATGACTGGGACACCCGACAGATGTTTTTC. Translated: CACDTYWGIYDWDTRQMFF.

This clone has a handful of counts. TCRdb shows a much larger clone's protein in place of this DNA's translation, and the two differ at residue 5, likely through a read error; the protein shown is translated from the DNA. The chain has TRDV2 and TRDJ3, with TRDD3 identical over 13 bases. Trimming took 0 bases from V and 1 from J; bases not matched to a gene: 2. CDR1 is GEAIGNYY and CDR2 is EKD in the germline V gene. CDR3 length: 19 amino acids. DNA of the CDR3: TGTGCCTGTGACACCACTGGGGGATACGCTTCCTGGGACACCCGACAGATGTTTTTC. Translation gives CACDTTGGYASWDTRQMFF.

This clone has just a few counts. CDR3 nucleotide sequence: TGTGCTCTTGGGGAGTACTGGGGGATACTAGATAAACTCATCTTT. Its translation is CALGEYWGILDKLIF. The chain is built from TRDV1 and TRDJ1; 12 bases agree with TRDD3. The CDR3 sequence is 15 residues long. With V trimmed by 3 bases and J by 5 bases, 4 bases remained unmatched. Germline V CDR1 and CDR2: TSWWSYY, QGS.

There are a few counts of this clone. A much larger clone lies one base from this, so it may be a read error. This same CDR3 is encoded by further DNA sequences in the sample. The chain uses TRDV2 and TRDJ2; TRDD3 aligns across 13 bases. The germline gives CDR1 GEAIGNYY, CDR2 EKD. The CDR3 consists of 19 residues. The CDR3 region has the DNA TGTGCCTGTGACATCCTACTGGGGGATACGGGGGCTTTGACAGCGCAACTCTTCTTT. It yields the protein CACDILLGDTGALTAQLFF.

A note on this clone: A much larger clonotype is one base distant, so this may be a read error. J is TRDJ3 and V is TRDV2; a weak D match, TRDD3 (6 bases). Germline values: CDR1 GEAIGNYY, CDR2 EKD. The CDR3 length is 20 residues. In DNA form, the CDR3 reads TGTGCCTGTGACGCGGTGGGGGCCTCTGAGAGCTCCCGGGACACCCGACAGATGTTTTTC. Encoded protein: CACDAVGASESSRDTRQMFF.

This clone was detected a few times. Other nucleotide sequences from this sample produce the same CDR3. The V call is TRDV2, the J call TRDJ3; 11 bases agree with TRDD3. Germline lookup yields CDR1 GEAIGNYY and CDR2 EKD. V lost 1 base, J lost 3 bases, and 10 bases stayed unmatched. The CDR3 contains 20 residues. For the CDR3, the DNA is TGTGCCTGTGACACGGTGGGGGATACGTTCCTGCGCTGGGACACCCGACAGATGTTTTTC. As protein: CACDTVGDTFLRWDTRQMFF.

Remarks on this clone: TCRdb shows a much larger clone's protein in place of this DNA's translation, and the two differ at residue 8, likely through a read error; the protein shown is translated from the DNA. V and J are TRDV2 and TRDJ3; the D is unclear. The germline gives CDR1 GEAIGNYY, CDR2 EKD. Trimming took 0 bases from V and 4 from J, leaving 9 bases between them. CDR3 length: 16 residues. CDR3 in DNA: TGTGCCTGTGACACCGGGTTCGATTGGGACACCCGACAGATGTTTTTC. Encoded protein: CACDTGFDWDTRQMFF.

Turning to this clone: A far larger clone is only one base removed, so a read error is likely. Other nucleotide sequences from this sample produce the same CDR3. The chain joins TRDV2 to TRDJ1, with TRDD3 matching 7 bases. The germline V gene encodes CDR1 GEAIGNYY and CDR2 EKD. CDR3 length: 14 residues. Trimming removed 3 bases from V and 1 base from J; junction bases left unmatched: 4. DNA for the CDR3: TGTGCCTGTGACCCTGGGGGCCTCACCGATAAACTCATCTTT. Translating gives CACDPGGLTDKLIF.

This clone was seen a handful of times. A far larger clone is just one base off, so this is likely a read error. The sample has other DNA sequences that encode this CDR3 too. The chain couples TRDV2 to TRDJ1, with TRDD3 identical over 8 bases. From germline, CDR1 is GEAIGNYY and CDR2 EKD. V shed 0 bases and J 0 bases; nucleotides not matched to a gene: 8. The length of the CDR3 is 17 residues. The CDR3 loop reads CACDTGTGGLYTDKLIF. The CDR3 nucleotides read TGTGCCTGTGACACCGGCACTGGGGGCTTGTACACCGATAAACTCATCTTT.

This clone was picked up a small number of times. One base separates it from a far larger clone, so it is likely a read error. Distinct nucleotide sequences in the sample also encode this CDR3. The chain combines TRDV2 with TRDJ2, with D maybe TRDD3 (6 bases). Germline CDR1 reads GEAIGNYY; CDR2 reads EKD. The germline V and J ends were trimmed by 2 bases and 8 bases, with 14 bases remaining between them. The CDR3 consists of 14 residues. CDR3 bases: TGTGCCTGTGACATCTGGGGAACCACTGCACAACTCTTCTTT. This encodes CACDIWGTTAQLFF.

Points on this clone: This is likely an artifact of a read error, given a far larger clone one base away. The sample contains more than one DNA sequence encoding this CDR3. The V gene is TRDV2, the J gene TRDJ2, with D unclear. The CDR3 sequence is 18 residues long. The germline V gene has CDR1 GEAIGNYY and CDR2 EKD. V lost 3 bases, J lost 0 bases, and 19 bases lay in between. The CDR3 here is CACDPLGVMAPLTAQLFF. The CDR3 DNA reads TGTGCCTGTGACCCTCTAGGGGTCATGGCCCCTTTGACAGCACAACTCTTCTTT.

This clone has a handful of counts. The protein that TCRdb holds for this DNA derives from a much larger clone and differs from the translated DNA at residue 3, which likely indicates a read error; the protein shown here is translated from the DNA. V usage is TRDV2 and J usage is TRDJ3, with a possible D match to TRDD3 (5 bases). Germline V gene lookup returns CDR1 GEAIGNYY and CDR2 EKD. CDR3 length: 19 amino acids. CDR3 nucleotide sequence: TGTGCCGGTGACACCGCGGGATCCATCAGCTCCTGGGACACCCGACAGATGTTTTTC. Translating it yields CAGDTAGSISSWDTRQMFF.

This clone was detected a few times. TCRdb's protein for this DNA is that of a much larger clone and differs from the translation at residue 8, likely a read error; the protein shown is the DNA translation. The CDR3 here is CACDSTGVYALTAQLFF. In DNA form, the CDR3 reads TGTGCCTGTGACAGTACTGGGGTATACGCTTTGACAGCACAACTCTTCTTT. The chain employs TRDV2 and TRDJ2, with TRDD3 matching 7 bases. CDR1 GEAIGNYY and CDR2 EKD come from the germline V gene. This CDR3 is 17 amino acids long. V gave up 2 bases and J gave up 0 bases; unmatched junction bases: 8.

With regard to this clone: This DNA's translation differs at residue 7 from TCRdb's protein, which comes from a much larger clone; a read error is likely, and the protein shown is translated from the DNA. The chain employs TRDV2 and TRDJ2, with TRDD3 as a possible D gene (6 bases). The germline V gene encodes CDR1 GEAIGNYY and CDR2 EKD. The length of the CDR3 is 16 residues. Between the trimmed V and J ends, which lost 0 bases and 0 bases, there was a span of 10 bases. CDR3 in DNA: TGTGCCTGTGACACCCTGAGGGATACTTTGACAGCACAACTCTTCTTT. Translation: CACDTLRDTLTAQLFF.

This clone was seen more than once but under ten times. The translation of this DNA and the TCRdb protein of a much larger clone differ at residue 12, probably owing to a read error; the protein shown here is translated from the DNA. V usage is TRDV1 and J usage is TRDJ1; 12 positions match TRDD3. Germline CDR1 is TSWWSYY and CDR2 is QGS. The CDR3 sequence is 15 residues long. CDR3 nucleotide sequence: TGTGCTCTTGGGGATACTGGGGGATACACCGATGAACTCATCTTT. Protein product: CALGDTGGYTDELIF.

This clone showed up just a few times. TCRdb records a much larger clone's protein for this DNA, with a difference at residue 6 that likely arises from a read error; the protein given is the translation of the DNA. DNA for the CDR3: TGTGCCTGTGACACTAGGGGATGGCAATCCTGGGACACCCGACAGATGTTTTTC. This encodes CACDTRGWQSWDTRQMFF. The chain employs TRDV2 and TRDJ3, with D maybe TRDD3 (6 bases). This CDR3 has 18 residues. Germline values: CDR1 GEAIGNYY, CDR2 EKD. Trimming took 1 base from V and 1 from J, leaving 13 bases between them.

Turning to this clone: A read error likely explains why the TCRdb protein, taken from a much larger clone, differs from this DNA's translation at residue 6; the protein shown is translated from the DNA. The chain employs TRDV2 and TRDJ3; no reliable D call. Germline lookup yields CDR1 GEAIGNYY and CDR2 EKD. This CDR3 region has 16 residues. V was pared by 3 bases and J by 0 bases, with 8 bases between. The CDR3 DNA is TGTGCCTGTGACGGGGTACCCTCCTGGGACACCCGACAGATGTTTTTC. Translating it yields CACDGVPSWDTRQMFF.

As to this clone: Being one base from a much bigger clone, this may be a read error. Other DNA sequences from this sample encode an identical CDR3 as well. The CDR3 DNA reads as TGTGCCTGTGATCCACTGGGGGATAAAGCATGGGACACCCGACAGATGTTTTTC. Its protein is CACDPLGDKAWDTRQMFF. This chain uses TRDV2 with TRDJ3; TRDD3 agrees at 11 bases. V was clipped by 4 bases and J by 4 bases; unmatched bases: 8. The CDR3 is 18 residues long. CDR1 and CDR2 from the germline V gene are GEAIGNYY and EKD.

This clone is judged medium-sized. Other DNA sequences in the same sample also yield this CDR3. The V and J genes are TRDV2 and TRDJ3, with 7 bases that match TRDD3. The V segment lost 1 base and the J segment 0 bases; nucleotides outside the gene matches: 2. In germline, CDR1 is GEAIGNYY, CDR2 EKD. This CDR3 contains 17 residues. For the CDR3, the DNA is TGTGCCTGTGACACTGGGGGACACTCCTGGGACACCCGACAGATGTTTTTC. It specifies CACDTGGHSWDTRQMFF.

This clone was observed a few times. V and J are TRDV2 and TRDJ4; 11 positions agree with TRDD3. The J segment lost 6 bases and the V segment lost 2 bases, leaving 4 bases of the junction unmatched. The CDR3 loop spans 13 amino acids. Germline CDR1 and CDR2: GEAIGNYY and EKD. CDR3: CACDILLGDTLIF. The CDR3 nucleotides are TGTGCCTGTGACATCCTACTGGGGGATACCCTGATCTTT.

By share, this clone ranks as medium-sized. Other DNA sequences in this specimen translate into the identical CDR3. The chain has TRDV2 and TRDJ3; TRDD3 matches 13 bases. The length of the CDR3 is 18 residues. With 2 bases clipped from V and 5 bases from J, the junction kept 5 bases outside the gene matches. The germline V gene encodes CDR1 GEAIGNYY and CDR2 EKD. This CDR3 reads CACDNVLGDTGDTRQMFF. Here the CDR3 DNA reads TGTGCCTGTGACAACGTACTGGGGGATACGGGGGACACCCGACAGATGTTTTTC.

Regarding this clone: TCRdb's protein, taken from a much larger clone, differs from this DNA's translation at residue 10, likely owing to a read error; the protein displayed comes from the DNA. The chain is built from TRDV2 and TRDJ3; 7 bases align to TRDD3. The CDR3 has 18 amino acids. The germline V gene has CDR1 GEAIGNYY and CDR2 EKD. The trim removed 0 bases at V and 2 bases at J, leaving 6 bases unmatched. The CDR3 loop is CACDTGGWSPWDTRQMFF. The CDR3 nucleotides are TGTGCCTGTGACACCGGGGGATGGAGCCCCTGGGACACCCGACAGATGTTTTTC.

This clone showed up just a few times. TCRdb attributes to this sequence the protein of a much larger clone, which differs from the DNA translation at residue 4; a read error is likely, and the protein displayed is translated from the DNA. V is TRDV2 and J is TRDJ3, with 8 positions matching TRDD3. The CDR3 is 17 amino acids. Germline-derived CDR1 and CDR2 are GEAIGNYY and EKD. CDR3 DNA sequence: TGTGCCTGTGGCACCATCTGGGATACGAGGGACACCCGACAGATGTTTTTC. Its protein is CACGTIWDTRDTRQMFF.

Concerning this clone itself: A single base is all that separates this from a far larger clone, so a read error is likely. The V call is TRDV2, the J call TRDJ2; weak D call: TRDD3 (5 bases). This CDR3 region has 15 residues. CDR1 and CDR2 (germline): GEAIGNYY, EKD. The CDR3 here is CACDTWGALTARLFF. Written as DNA, the CDR3 is TGTGCCTGTGACACCTGGGGTGCTTTGACAGCACGACTCTTCTTT.

With regard to this clone: The protein TCRdb lists belongs to a much larger clone and differs from this DNA's translation at residue 4, which points to a read error; the protein shown is made from the DNA. This rearrangement joins TRDV2 to TRDJ3, with 10 nucleotides matching TRDD3. The CDR3 covers 18 residues. Germline assignment: CDR1 GEAIGNYY and CDR2 EKD. Trimming cost V 5 bases and J 0 bases; bases outside gene matches: 6. This CDR3 is CACGTGGSCSWDTRQMFF. Here the CDR3 DNA reads TGTGCCTGTGGCACTGGGGGATCGTGCTCCTGGGACACCCGACAGATGTTTTTC.

This clone was seen a few times. A much bigger clone sits one base away, suggesting this may be a read error. Other DNA sequences within the sample encode an identical CDR3. The chain recombines TRDV2 with TRDJ1; 12 bases are a match to TRDD3. This CDR3 has 15 residues. Germline V lookup: CDR1 GEAIGNYY, CDR2 EKD. This CDR3 is CACDFLLGDTDKLIF. CDR3 sequence (DNA): TGTGCCTGTGACTTCCTACTGGGGGATACCGATAAACTCATCTTC.

This clone was counted between two and nine times. The protein recorded in TCRdb matches a much larger clone and deviates from this DNA's translation at residue 10, suggesting a read error; the protein here is obtained by translating the DNA. Here the CDR3 DNA reads TGTGCCTGTGACACCGGCTGGGGGACCTTCTGGGACACCCGACAGATGTTTTTC. Its translation: CACDTGWGTFWDTRQMFF. The chain has TRDV2 and TRDJ3; 8 bases align to TRDD3. Germline CDR1 GEAIGNYY, CDR2 EKD. The CDR3 has 18 residues. Trimming cost V 0 bases and J 3 bases; bases outside gene matches: 6.

By sample fraction, this clone is medium-sized. The chain couples TRDV2 to TRDJ3; 7 bases align to TRDD3. V trimming: 1 base; J trimming: 0 bases; junction bases outside the gene matches: 2. The CDR3 length is 17 residues. Per the germline V gene, CDR1 is GEAIGNYY and CDR2 is EKD. CDR3 nucleotides: TGTGCCTGTGACACAAGGGGATACTCCTGGGACACCCGACAGATGTTTTTC. As protein: CACDTRGYSWDTRQMFF.

A word on this clone: TCRdb assigns this DNA the protein of a much larger clone, which departs from its translation at residue 3; this likely reflects a read error, and the protein shown comes from translating the DNA. This rearrangement joins TRDV2 to TRDJ3, with D perhaps assigned TRDD2 or TRDD3 (5 bases each). The CDR3 is made up of 19 amino acids. Germline CDR1 is GEAIGNYY and CDR2 is EKD. The CDR3 sequence: CASDTGGPFSSWDTRQMFF. The CDR3 region has the DNA TGTGCCAGTGACACGGGGGGGCCCTTCAGCTCCTGGGACACCCGACAGATGTTTTTC.